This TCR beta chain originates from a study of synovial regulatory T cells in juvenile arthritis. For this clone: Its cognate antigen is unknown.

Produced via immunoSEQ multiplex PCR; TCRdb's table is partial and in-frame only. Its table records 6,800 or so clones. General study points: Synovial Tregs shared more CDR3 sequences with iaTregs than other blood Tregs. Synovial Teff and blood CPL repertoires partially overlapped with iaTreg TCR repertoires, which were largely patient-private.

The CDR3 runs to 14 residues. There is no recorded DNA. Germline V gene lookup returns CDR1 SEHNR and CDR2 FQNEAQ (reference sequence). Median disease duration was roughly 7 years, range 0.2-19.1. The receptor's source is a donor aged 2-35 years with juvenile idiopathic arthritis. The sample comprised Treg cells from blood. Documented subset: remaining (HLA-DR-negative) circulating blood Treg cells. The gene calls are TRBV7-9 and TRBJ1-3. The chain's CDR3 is CASSLDLIWNAIYF.